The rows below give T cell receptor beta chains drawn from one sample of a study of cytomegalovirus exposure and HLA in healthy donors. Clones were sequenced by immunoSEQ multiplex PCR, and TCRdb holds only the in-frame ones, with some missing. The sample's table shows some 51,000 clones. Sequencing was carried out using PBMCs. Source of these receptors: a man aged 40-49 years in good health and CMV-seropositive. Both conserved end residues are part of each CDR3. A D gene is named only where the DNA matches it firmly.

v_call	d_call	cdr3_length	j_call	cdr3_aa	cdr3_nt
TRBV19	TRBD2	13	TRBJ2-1	CASSTGLAREQFF	TGTGCCAGTAGTACAGGACTAGCCCGCGAGCAGTTCTTC
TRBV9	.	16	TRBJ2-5	CASSLEPDSPGETQYF	TGTGCCAGCAGTTTAGAACCGGACAGCCCCGGGGAGACCCAGTACTTC
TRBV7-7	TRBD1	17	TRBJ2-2	CASSCRQGRSNTGELFF	TGTGCCAGCAGCTGTCGACAGGGGCGCTCGAACACCGGGGAGCTGTTTTTT
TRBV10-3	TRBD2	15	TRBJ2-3	CAISAPSGGADTQYF	TGTGCCATCAGTGCCCCTAGCGGGGGGGCAGATACGCAGTATTTT
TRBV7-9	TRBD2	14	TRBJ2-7	CASSPQRGSSEQYF	TGTGCCAGCAGCCCCCAGCGGGGGTCTAGCGAGCAGTACTTC
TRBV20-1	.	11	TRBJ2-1	CSASLQSEQFF	TGCAGTGCCAGTTTACAGAGTGAGCAGTTCTTC
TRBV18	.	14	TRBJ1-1	CASSPGEVNTEAFF	TGTGCCAGCTCACCGGGGGAGGTGAACACTGAAGCTTTCTTT
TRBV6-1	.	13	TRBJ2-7	CASRIEGYYEQYF	TGTGCCAGCAGAATCGAGGGATACTACGAGCAGTACTTC
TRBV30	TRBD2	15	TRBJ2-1	CAWSLGLAGVNEQFF	TGTGCCTGGAGCCTCGGACTAGCGGGAGTAAATGAGCAGTTCTTC
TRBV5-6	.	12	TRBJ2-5	CASSPGQETQYF	TGTGCCAGCAGCCCGGGACAAGAGACCCAGTACTTC
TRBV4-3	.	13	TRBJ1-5	CASSQDQAQPQHF	TGCGCCAGCAGCCAAGATCAGGCTCAGCCCCAGCATTTT
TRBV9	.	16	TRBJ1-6	CASSVGGGRGNSPLHF	TGTGCCAGCAGCGTCGGGGGGGGGCGAGGTAATTCACCCCTCCACTTT
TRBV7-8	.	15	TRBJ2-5	CASSSYPGQGETQYF	TGTGCCAGCAGCTCATACCCAGGGCAGGGGGAGACCCAGTACTTC
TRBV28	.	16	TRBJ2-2	CASSSPGISNTGELFF	TGTGCCAGCAGTTCTCCGGGGATTAGTAACACCGGGGAGCTGTTTTTT
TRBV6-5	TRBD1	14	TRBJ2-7	CASSSGQGAYEQYF	TGTGCCAGCAGTTCTGGACAGGGAGCCTACGAGCAGTACTTC
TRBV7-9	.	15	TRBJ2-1	CASSLGLATYNEQFF	TGTGCCAGCAGCTTAGGGCTAGCGACCTACAATGAGCAGTTCTTC
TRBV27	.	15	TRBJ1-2	CASSSFGQSNYGYTF	TGTGCCAGCAGTTCCTTTGGACAGTCTAACTATGGCTACACCTTC
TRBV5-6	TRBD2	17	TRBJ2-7	CASSLASGLRRGYEQYF	TGTGCCAGCAGCTTGGCTAGCGGGCTCCGAAGGGGCTACGAGCAGTACTTC
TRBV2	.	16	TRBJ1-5	CASTTVRGPQNQPQHF	TGTGCCAGCACTACCGTTAGGGGTCCCCAGAATCAGCCCCAGCATTTT
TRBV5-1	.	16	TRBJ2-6	CASSLGASSGANVLTF	TGCGCCAGCAGCTTAGGGGCGAGCTCTGGGGCCAACGTCCTGACTTTC
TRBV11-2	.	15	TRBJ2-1	CASSPDFQSYNEQFF	TGTGCCAGCAGCCCGGACTTCCAGTCCTACAATGAGCAGTTCTTC
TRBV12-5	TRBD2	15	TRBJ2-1	CASGSRLAGGPEQFF	TGTGCTAGTGGTTCTCGACTAGCGGGAGGCCCCGAGCAGTTCTTC
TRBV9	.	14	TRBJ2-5	CASSVGEGQETQYF	TGTGCCAGCAGCGTCGGCGAGGGACAAGAGACCCAGTACTTC
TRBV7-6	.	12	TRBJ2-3	CASSSGTDTQYF	TGTGCCAGCAGCTCCGGCACAGATACGCAGTATTTT
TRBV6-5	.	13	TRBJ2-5	CASSYVGGETQYF	TGTGCCAGCAGTTACGTCGGAGGGGAGACCCAGTACTTC
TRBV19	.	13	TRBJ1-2	CASAGDRAYGYTF	TGTGCCAGTGCAGGGGATCGCGCCTATGGCTACACCTTC
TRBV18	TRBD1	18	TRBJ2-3	CASSQGQGISPSTDTQYF	TGTGCCAGCTCGCAGGGACAGGGGATCTCTCCTAGCACAGATACGCAGTATTTT
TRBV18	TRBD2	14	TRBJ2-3	CASSPPTSRDTQYF	TGTGCCAGCTCACCACCGACTAGCAGAGATACGCAGTATTTT
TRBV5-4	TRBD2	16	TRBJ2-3	CASSLLAGGPGDTQYF	TGTGCCAGCAGCTTGCTGGCGGGAGGGCCGGGAGATACGCAGTATTTT
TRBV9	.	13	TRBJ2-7	CASSVLGSEEQYF	TGTGCCAGCAGCGTACTCGGGTCGGAAGAGCAGTACTTC
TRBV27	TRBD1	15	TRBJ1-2	CASSSLRDRLYGYTF	TGTGCCAGCAGTTCCCTCCGGGACAGACTGTATGGCTACACCTTC
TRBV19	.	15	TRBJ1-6	CASRRETPVGSPLHF	TGTGCCAGTAGGAGGGAAACCCCTGTTGGGTCACCCCTCCACTTT
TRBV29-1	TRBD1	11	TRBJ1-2	CSLWTGGGYTF	TGCAGCTTGTGGACAGGGGGGGGCTACACCTTC
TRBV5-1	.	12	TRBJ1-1	CASSLGDTEAFF	TGCGCCAGCAGCTTAGGAGACACTGAAGCTTTCTTT